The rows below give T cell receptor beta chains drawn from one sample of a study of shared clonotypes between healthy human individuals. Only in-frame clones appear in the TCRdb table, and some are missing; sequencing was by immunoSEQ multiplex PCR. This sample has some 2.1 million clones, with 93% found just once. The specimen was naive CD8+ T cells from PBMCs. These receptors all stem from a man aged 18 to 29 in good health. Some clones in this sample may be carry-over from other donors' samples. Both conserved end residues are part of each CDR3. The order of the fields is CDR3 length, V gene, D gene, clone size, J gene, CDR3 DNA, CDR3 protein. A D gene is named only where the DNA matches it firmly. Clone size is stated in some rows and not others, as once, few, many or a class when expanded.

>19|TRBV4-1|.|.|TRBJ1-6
TGCGCCAGCAGCCAAGAAGGTCGGACAGCGAGCTCCTATAATTCACCCCTCCACTTT
CASSQEGRTASSYNSPLHF
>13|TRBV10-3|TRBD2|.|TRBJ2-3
TGTGCCGCTGGGGGGGGTGGTGAGAATACGCAGTATTTT
CAAGGGGENTQYF
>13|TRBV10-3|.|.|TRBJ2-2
TGTGCCATCAGTGATAGGACCACCGGGGAGCTGTTTTTT
CAISDRTTGELFF
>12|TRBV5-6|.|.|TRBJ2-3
TGTGCCAGCAGCTTGCGGCTGGATACGCAGTATTTT
CASSLRLDTQYF
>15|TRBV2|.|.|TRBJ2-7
TGTGCCAGCAGTGAGGGGAACATATTAATTTACGAGCAGTACTTC
CASSEGNILIYEQYF
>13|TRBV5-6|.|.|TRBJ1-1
TGTGCCAGCAGCCCCGGAGCCAACACTGAAGCTTTCTTT
CASSPGANTEAFF
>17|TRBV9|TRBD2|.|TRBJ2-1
TGTGCCAGCAGCGTATCGTGGGGACTAGCGGGAGGCAATGAGCAGTTCTTC
CASSVSWGLAGGNEQFF
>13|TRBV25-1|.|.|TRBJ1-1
TGTGCCAGCAGCCTAACAGAGGCCACTGAAGCTTTCTTT
CASSLTEATEAFF
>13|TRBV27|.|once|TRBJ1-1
TGTGCCAGCAGTTGGGTCAGCAACACTGAAGCTTTCTTT
CASSWVSNTEAFF
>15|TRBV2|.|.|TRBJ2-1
TGTGCCAGCAGTGAAGGCAGGGGTACCTACAATGAGCAGTTCTTC
CASSEGRGTYNEQFF
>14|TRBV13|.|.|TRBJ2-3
TGTGCCAGCAGCTTAAGGGCGGAGACAGATACGCAGTATTTT
CASSLRAETDTQYF
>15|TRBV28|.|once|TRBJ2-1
TGTGCCAGCAGTTCAATGGTCGAGAGGGGATCTGAGCAGTTCTTC
CASSSMVERGSEQFF
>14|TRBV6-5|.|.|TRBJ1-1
TGTGCCAGCAGTTACTTGGAAGGGAACACTGAAGCTTTCTTT
CASSYLEGNTEAFF
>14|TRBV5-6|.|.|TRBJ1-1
TGTGCCAGCAGCTGGACGGACAGTAACACTGAAGCTTTCTTT
CASSWTDSNTEAFF
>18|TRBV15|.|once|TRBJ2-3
TGTGCCACCAGCAGCGACACCGATGACCACAGGGAGAGAGATACGCAGTATTTT
CATSSDTDDHRERDTQYF
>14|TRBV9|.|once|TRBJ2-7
TGTGCCAGCAGCCCCGTCTCGGGGGCCTACGAGCAGTACTTC
CASSPVSGAYEQYF